Each of the 32 T cell receptor beta chains below was sequenced from the same sample in a study of blood T cell repertoires in COVID-19. Here immunoSEQ multiplex PCR was the method, and the copy in TCRdb shows in-frame clones only, minus some. The table records more than 200,000 clones, 85% to 90% of them present only once. Material for sequencing was peripheral blood. Source of these receptors: a woman aged 60-70 years with COVID-19, enrolled during active disease.

The V gene is TRBV28, the J gene TRBJ2-1; 10 bases line up with TRBD1. The CDR3 has 16 residues. Per the germline V gene, CDR1 is MDHEN and CDR2 is SYDVKM. V lost 3 bases, J lost 6 bases, and 8 bases stayed unmatched. The CDR3 here is CASSFWVGQGRNEQFF. In DNA form, the CDR3 reads TGTGCCAGCAGTTTCTGGGTGGGACAGGGGCGCAATGAGCAGTTCTTC.

CDR3 DNA: TGTGCCAGCAGCGTAGCGGGAGGATACACAGATACGCAGTATTTT. Protein sequence: CASSVAGGYTDTQYF. This rearrangement joins TRBV6-5 to TRBJ2-3; 10 bases are a match to TRBD2. Per the germline V gene, CDR1 is MNHEY and CDR2 is SVGAGI. The V gene end was trimmed by 6 bases and the J gene end by 2 bases; junction bases not matched to a gene: 5. CDR3 size: 15 residues.

This chain links TRBV28 with TRBJ1-4; D not resolved. The germline gives CDR1 MDHEN, CDR2 SYDVKM. Trimming shortened V by 3 bases and J by 5 bases, and 7 bases separated the two germline ends. This CDR3 comprises 13 residues. As DNA, the CDR3 is TGTGCCAGCAGTTTCTCTTTAAATGAAAAACTGTTTTTT. Translating gives CASSFSLNEKLFF.

The rearrangement joins TRBV7-6 to TRBJ1-5; TRBD1 aligns across 7 bases. Germline CDR1 and CDR2: SGHVS and FNYEAQ. This CDR3 comprises 18 residues. V gave up 5 bases and J gave up 3 bases; unmatched junction bases: 16. CDR3 sequence: CASSPQPPTGTNNQPQHF. In DNA, the CDR3 is TGTGCCAGCAGCCCCCAACCCCCGACAGGGACCAACAATCAGCCCCAGCATTTT.

In this sample, this clone turned up a few times. This chain connects TRBV20-1 to TRBJ1-2; a weak D match, TRBD1 (5 bases). The V end was cut by 3 bases, the J end by 8 bases, with 10 bases between. This CDR3 has 11 residues. The germline gives CDR1 DFQATT, CDR2 SNEGSKA (reference sequence). In DNA, the CDR3 is TGCAGTGCTAGTGCGGGGGTAGGCTACACCTTC. Translating it yields CSASAGVGYTF.

The chain links TRBV5-1 to TRBJ2-7; D gene ambiguous. Deletions cut 0 bases from V and 2 bases from J, with 9 bases between. CDR3 size: 14 residues. Germline V lookup: CDR1 SGHRS, CDR2 YFSETQ. The CDR3 spells CASSLAVRTYEQYF. CDR3 DNA sequence: TGCGCCAGCAGCTTGGCAGTAAGAACCTACGAGCAGTACTTC.

The chain has TRBV5-1 and TRBJ1-1; 9 positions match TRBD1. Germline values: CDR1 SGHRS, CDR2 YFSETQ. CDR3 size: 16 residues. J was trimmed by 1 base and V by 0 bases; bases with no gene match: 4. CDR3 sequence (DNA): TGCGCCAGCAGCTTGGCCGGGACAGGGCGGAACACTGAAGCTTTCTTT. Translated: CASSLAGTGRNTEAFF.

V is TRBV6-6 and J is TRBJ1-5, with 7 bases matching TRBD1. The trim removed 6 bases at V and 5 bases at J, leaving 7 bases unmatched. The CDR3 runs to 14 residues. Germline-derived CDR1 and CDR2 are MNHNY and SVGAGI (reference sequence). CDR3 nucleotide sequence: TGTGCCAGCAGCCGTGGGACAGAGGATCAGCCCCAGCATTTT. Protein: CASSRGTEDQPQHF.

This clone was observed once. This rearrangement joins TRBV14 to TRBJ2-7; 9 bases are shared with TRBD2. Trimming removed 2 bases from V and 2 bases from J; junction bases left unmatched: 13. The CDR3 is made up of 18 amino acids. Germline values: CDR1 SGHDN, CDR2 FVKESK. This CDR3 is CASSQPQAGGGQAYEQYF. CDR3 bases: TGTGCCAGCAGCCAACCCCAAGCGGGAGGAGGTCAGGCCTACGAGCAGTACTTC.

The chain is built from TRBV5-6 and TRBJ1-3; D might be TRBD1 (5 bases). The CDR3 extends over 16 amino acids. V lost 2 bases and J lost 4, with 16 bases in between. Looked up from germline, CDR1 is SGHDT and CDR2 is YYEEEE. In DNA, the CDR3 is TGTGCCAGCAGCTTTGGACACTGGGAAACGGGAAACACCATATATTTT. As protein: CASSFGHWETGNTIYF.

V and J are TRBV4-1 and TRBJ2-1, with TRBD1 matching over 7 bases. V was clipped by 2 bases and J by 3 bases; unmatched bases: 7. The germline CDR1 and CDR2 sequences are MGHRA and YSYEKL. The CDR3 has 16 residues. The CDR3 DNA reads TGCGCCAGCAGCCAACACCGGGACAGAAGCTACAATGAGCAGTTCTTC. It yields the protein CASSQHRDRSYNEQFF.

The chain joins TRBV18 to TRBJ2-2; a weak D match, TRBD1 (6 bases). The CDR3 is 15 amino acids. V was pared by 6 bases and J by 0 bases, with 11 bases between. CDR1 is KGHSH, CDR2 LQKENI, per germline. The CDR3 loop is CASSPDRTNTGELFF. The CDR3 DNA is TGTGCCAGCTCCCCCGACAGGACGAACACCGGGGAGCTGTTTTTT.

The chain employs TRBV29-1 and TRBJ2-7, with 13 bases that match TRBD2. Germline V gives CDR1 SQVTM, CDR2 ANQGSEA. The CDR3 is 12 residues long. After removal of 4 bases from V and 7 bases from J, the junction contained 1 base not matched to a gene. The CDR3 DNA follows: TGCAGCGTTGTGGGACTAGCGGGGGAGCAGTACTTC. This gives the protein CSVVGLAGEQYF.

This clone was counted once. V and J are TRBV19 and TRBJ2-1; 13 bases are a match to TRBD2. Germline-derived CDR1 and CDR2 are LNHDA and SQIVND (reference sequence). The V segment lost 7 bases and the J segment 6 bases; nucleotides outside the gene matches: 6. The CDR3 contains 15 residues. CDR3 residues: CASMRRLAGGNEQFF. DNA of the CDR3: TGTGCCAGTATGAGGCGACTAGCGGGAGGCAATGAGCAGTTCTTC.

The chain combines TRBV6-2 or TRBV6-3 with TRBJ1-1; D not resolved. The V and J ends lost 0 bases and 8 bases respectively, with 16 bases between them. The germline V gene has CDR1 MNHEY and CDR2 SVGEGT. This CDR3 comprises 15 residues. The CDR3 sequence: CASSYSRGTTPEAFF. The CDR3 coding sequence is TGTGCCAGCAGTTACTCGCGGGGAACGACCCCCGAAGCTTTCTTT.

The rearrangement links TRBV6-2 or TRBV6-3 to TRBJ1-6; a weak D match, TRBD1 (5 bases). The CDR3 has 14 residues. From germline, CDR1 is MNHEY and CDR2 SVGEGT. The germline V and J ends were trimmed by 2 bases and 6 bases, with 8 bases remaining between them. The CDR3 sequence: CASSYGASNSPLHF. The DNA of the CDR3 is TGTGCCAGCAGTTACGGGGCGAGTAATTCACCCCTCCACTTT.

The V gene is TRBV6-2 or TRBV6-3, the J gene TRBJ2-5; D remains unclear. Germline loops: CDR1 MNHEY, CDR2 SVGEGT. The CDR3 is made up of 13 amino acids. Between the trimmed V and J ends, which lost 2 bases and 5 bases, there was a span of 9 bases. This CDR3 reads CASSYHSLETQYF. In DNA, the CDR3 is TGTGCCAGCAGTTACCACAGCCTGGAGACCCAGTACTTC.

The chain links TRBV28 to TRBJ1-2; a possible D gene is TRBD1 (5 bases). The V end lost 6 bases, the J end lost 3 bases, and 11 bases lay between the germline ends. CDR1 and CDR2 from the germline V gene are MDHEN and SYDVKM. This CDR3 comprises 13 residues. As DNA, the CDR3 is TGTGCCAGCAGACTCGACAGCTACTATGGCTACACCTTC. Protein product: CASRLDSYYGYTF.

The chain employs TRBV18 and TRBJ2-7; the D gene is possibly TRBD1 (5 bases). V was cut by 2 bases and J by 2 bases, with 7 bases left in between. This CDR3 has 13 amino acids. Germline assignment: CDR1 KGHSH and CDR2 LQKENI. The CDR3 nucleotides are TGTGCCAGCTCACCAGTGACAGCCTACGAGCAGTACTTC. It is translated as CASSPVTAYEQYF. Based on the CDR3 plus reference TRBV18 and TRBJ2-7, the full variable domain is NAGVMQNPRHLVRRRGQEARLRCSPMKGHSHVYWYRQLPEEGLKFMVYLQKENIIDESGMPKERFSAEFPKEGPSILRIQQVVRGDSAAYFCASSPVTAYEQYFGPGTRLTVT.

The gene calls are TRBV24-1 and TRBJ2-1; 10 nucleotides align to TRBD2. J gave up 7 bases and V 3 bases, and 17 bases lay outside the gene matches. Germline V gives CDR1 KGHDR, CDR2 SFDVKD. The CDR3 is 19 amino acids. The CDR3 region is CATSDPHTQREGIGNEQFF. Written as DNA, the CDR3 is TGTGCCACCAGTGATCCCCATACCCAGCGGGAGGGTATAGGAAATGAGCAGTTCTTC.

This clone was seen more than once but under ten times. V is TRBV2 and J is TRBJ2-2; no clear D gene. The CDR3 is 14 amino acids. V was trimmed by 2 bases and J by 5 bases, leaving 9 bases between them. The germline V gene has CDR1 SNHLY and CDR2 FYNNEI. CDR3 bases: TGTGCCAGCAGTGAAAACAGTAGGACCGGGGAGCTGTTTTTT. Its protein is CASSENSRTGELFF.

V usage is TRBV15 and J usage is TRBJ1-4; 9 nucleotides align to TRBD1. Germline trimming cut 0 bases from V and 8 bases from J; bases unmatched to any gene: 4. The CDR3 sequence is 15 residues long. CDR1 is LNHNV, CDR2 YYDKDF, per germline (reference sequence). In DNA, the CDR3 is TGTGCCACCAGCAGAGATGGGGGACAGGGAGAAAAACTGTTTTTT. Its translation is CATSRDGGQGEKLFF.

The CDR3 bases are TGTGCCAGCAGCCTTATTCGGGGGTACGAGCAGTACTTC. Protein sequence: CASSLIRGYEQYF. The chain has TRBV7-7 and TRBJ2-7; D possibly corresponds to TRBD2 (6 bases). With 5 bases removed from V and 4 bases from J, the gap between germline ends came to 12 bases. This CDR3 spans 13 amino acids. Per the germline V gene, CDR1 is SSHAT and CDR2 is FNYEAQ (reference sequence).

The V call is TRBV15, the J call TRBJ1-2, with a tentative D call TRBD1 (5 bases). Germline CDR1 LNHNV, CDR2 YYDKDF (reference sequence). Trimming took 0 bases from V and 3 from J, leaving 8 bases between them. This CDR3 spans 14 amino acids. CDR3 loop: CATSRDRGYYGYTF. The CDR3 DNA is TGTGCCACCAGCAGAGATAGGGGCTACTATGGCTACACCTTC.

The table lists this clone with a few counts. The chain's CDR3 is CASSYSGTGRRFF. CDR3 coding DNA: TGTGCCAGCAGTTACTCCGGGACCGGGAGGCGGTTCTTC. The V gene is TRBV6-2 or TRBV6-3, the J gene TRBJ2-1; 7 bases line up with TRBD2. The V gene's germline CDR1 is MNHEY and CDR2 SVGEGT. The CDR3 consists of 13 residues. With V trimmed by 0 bases and J by 15 bases, 8 bases remained unmatched.

This clone came up a few times. V gene TRBV27 combines with J gene TRBJ2-1; TRBD2 is a possible D gene (12 bases). The CDR3 is 22 residues long. V dropped 4 bases and J dropped 3 bases, with 34 bases sitting between them. Germline assignment: CDR1 MNHEY and CDR2 SMNVEV (reference sequence). The CDR3 spells CASSSPGQGVGLAGMYYNEQFF. The CDR3 DNA follows: TGTGCCAGCAGTTCCCCGGGACAGGGGGTGGGACTAGCGGGCATGTACTACAATGAGCAGTTCTTC.

The chain has TRBV29-1 and TRBJ1-1, with 7 bases matching TRBD1. V shed 4 bases and J 6 bases; nucleotides not matched to a gene: 8. Looked up from germline, CDR1 is SQVTM and CDR2 is ANQGSEA. The CDR3 length is 13 residues. The CDR3 loop is CSVGSTGIPEAFF. The CDR3 DNA reads as TGCAGCGTTGGGTCGACAGGGATCCCTGAAGCTTTCTTT.

This chain joins TRBV9 and TRBJ2-7; 7 nucleotides align to TRBD1. The V and J ends lost 0 bases and 2 bases, in that order; junction bases with no gene match: 2. Germline CDR1 is SGDLS and CDR2 is YYNGEE. CDR3 length equals 14 residues. CDR3 in amino acids: CASSVDQGAYEQYF. The DNA for the CDR3 is TGTGCCAGCAGCGTAGACCAGGGGGCCTACGAGCAGTACTTC.

The chain couples TRBV19 to TRBJ2-7; D ambiguous. The CDR3 has 13 residues. V was pared by 2 bases and J by 3 bases, with 8 bases between. Germline V lookup: CDR1 LNHDA, CDR2 SQIVND (reference sequence). The CDR3 nucleotides are TGTGCCAGTAGTATATGGTCTAACTACGAGCAGTACTTC. Translation: CASSIWSNYEQYF.

This chain uses TRBV4-3 with TRBJ2-1; D is unresolved. V shed 1 base and J shed 3 bases, with 4 bases lying between them. The germline CDR1 and CDR2 sequences are LGHNA and YSLEER. This CDR3 has 13 residues. CDR3 residues: CASSQGYYNEQFF. Here the CDR3 DNA reads TGCGCCAGCAGCCAAGGTTACTACAATGAGCAGTTCTTC.

The chain links TRBV30 to TRBJ1-4; the D gene is possibly TRBD1 (6 bases). In germline, CDR1 is GTSNPN, CDR2 SVGIG (reference sequence). V gave up 5 bases and J gave up 4 bases, with 14 bases separating them. The CDR3 runs to 14 residues. The CDR3 sequence: CAWGIQGINEKLFF. The CDR3, as DNA: TGTGCCTGGGGTATACAGGGTATTAATGAAAAACTGTTTTTT.

The chain recombines TRBV6-2 or TRBV6-3 with TRBJ2-5; weak D call: TRBD2 (5 bases). In germline, CDR1 is MNHEY, CDR2 SVGEGT. The V end lost 0 bases, the J end lost 5 bases, and 13 bases lay between the germline ends. The CDR3 spans 15 residues. The CDR3 DNA reads as TGTGCCAGCAGTTACTCAGTCGGCCGGAGGGAGACCCAGTACTTC. It is translated as CASSYSVGRRETQYF.